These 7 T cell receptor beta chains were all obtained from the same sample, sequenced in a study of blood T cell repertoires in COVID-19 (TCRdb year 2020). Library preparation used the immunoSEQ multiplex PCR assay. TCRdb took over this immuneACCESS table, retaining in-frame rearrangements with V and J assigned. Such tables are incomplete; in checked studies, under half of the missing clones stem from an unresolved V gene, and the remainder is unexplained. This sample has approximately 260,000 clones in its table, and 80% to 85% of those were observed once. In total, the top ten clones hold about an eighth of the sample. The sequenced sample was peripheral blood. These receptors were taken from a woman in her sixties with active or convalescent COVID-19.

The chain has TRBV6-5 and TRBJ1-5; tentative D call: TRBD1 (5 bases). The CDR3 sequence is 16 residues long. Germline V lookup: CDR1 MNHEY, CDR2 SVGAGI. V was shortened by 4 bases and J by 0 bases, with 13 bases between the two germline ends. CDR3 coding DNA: TGTGCCAGCAGTTTGACAGTAGCTAATAGCAATCAGCCCCAGCATTTT. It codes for CASSLTVANSNQPQHF.

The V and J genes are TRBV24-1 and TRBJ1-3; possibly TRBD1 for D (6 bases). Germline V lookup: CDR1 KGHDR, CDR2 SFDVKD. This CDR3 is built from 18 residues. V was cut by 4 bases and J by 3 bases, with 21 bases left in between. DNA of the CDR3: TGTGCCACCAGTGAGTCGTCGGGACATCGTTCGGGTGGAAACACCATATATTTT. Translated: CATSESSGHRSGGNTIYF.

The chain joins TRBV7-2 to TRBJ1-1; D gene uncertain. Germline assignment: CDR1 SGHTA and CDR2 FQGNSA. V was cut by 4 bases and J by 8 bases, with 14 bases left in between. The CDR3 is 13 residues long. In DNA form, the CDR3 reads TGTGCCAGCAGCTCCTCGACACAGAAGGAAGCTTTCTTT. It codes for CASSSSTQKEAFF.

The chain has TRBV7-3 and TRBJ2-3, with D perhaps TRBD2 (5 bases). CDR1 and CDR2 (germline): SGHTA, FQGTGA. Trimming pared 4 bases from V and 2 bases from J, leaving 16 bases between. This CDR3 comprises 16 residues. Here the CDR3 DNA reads TGTGCCAGCAGCTCCCAAGGGCCCGGGGTCACAGATACGCAGTATTTT. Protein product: CASSSQGPGVTDTQYF.

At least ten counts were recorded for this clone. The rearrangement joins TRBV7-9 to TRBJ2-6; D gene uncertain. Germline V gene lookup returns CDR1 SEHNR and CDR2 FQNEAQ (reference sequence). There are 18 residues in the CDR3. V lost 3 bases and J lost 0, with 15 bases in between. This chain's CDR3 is CASSLPREPSSGANVLTF. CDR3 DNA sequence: TGTGCCAGCAGCTTGCCCCGAGAACCGAGCTCTGGGGCCAACGTCCTGACTTTC.

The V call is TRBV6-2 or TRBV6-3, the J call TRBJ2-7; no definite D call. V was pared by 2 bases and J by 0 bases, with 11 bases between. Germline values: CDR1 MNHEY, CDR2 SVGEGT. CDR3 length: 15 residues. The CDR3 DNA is TGTGCCAGCAGTTACCAGGTTTACGACTCCTACGAGCAGTACTTC. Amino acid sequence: CASSYQVYDSYEQYF.

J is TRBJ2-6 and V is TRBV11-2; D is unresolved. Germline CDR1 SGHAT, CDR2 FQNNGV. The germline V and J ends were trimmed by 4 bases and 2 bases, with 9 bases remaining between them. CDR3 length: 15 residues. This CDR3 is CASSSRGTGANVLTF. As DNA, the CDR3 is TGTGCCAGCAGCTCGAGAGGCACTGGGGCCAACGTCCTGACTTTC. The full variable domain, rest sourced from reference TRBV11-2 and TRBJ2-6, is EAGVAQSPRYKIIEKRQSVAFWCNPISGHATLYWYQQILGQGPKLLIQFQNNGVVDDSQLPKDRFSAERLKGVDSTLKIQPAKLEDSAVYLCASSSRGTGANVLTFGAGSRLTVL.